The source of this T cell receptor (beta chain) is a study of OX40 agonist ivuxolimab in advanced cancers. Method: immunoSEQ multiplex PCR; TCRdb's copy keeps in-frame clones and lacks some. The data contain roughly 52,000 clones, just under 85% of them singletons. The study's findings and limits: In the 0.1 to 3.0 mg/kg range, CD4+ and CD8+ blood T cells had expanded clonally by week 6.

Note on this clone: Its antigen is unidentified.

The receptor's source is an adult with an advanced solid tumor such as melanoma, head and neck, liver or kidney cancer. The source material was CD4+ or CD8+ T cells sorted from blood, sampled in a trial of the OX40 agonist ivuxolimab.

CDR3 residues: CASSHGPGVANEQFF. Here the CDR3 DNA reads TGTGCCAGCAGCCACGGGCCGGGAGTAGCGAATGAGCAGTTCTTC. The chain links TRBV5-8 to TRBJ2-1; TRBD2 is a possible D gene (6 bases). Between the trimmed V and J ends, which lost 4 bases and 7 bases, there was a span of 18 bases. CDR1 and CDR2 (germline): SGHTS, YDEGEE. The CDR3 extends over 15 amino acids.